Listed here are 21 T cell receptor beta chains from one sample, sequenced in a study of control samples from healthy donors and cancer patients. Using immunoSEQ multiplex PCR, the repertoire was profiled, and TCRdb retains in-frame clones only, with some absent. This repertoire shows about 140,000 clones, around 88% found once; its top ten account for 1.5% to 2%. Sequencing was carried out using blood. Receptor source: a man between 18 and 35 years old in good health.

The chain is built from TRBV28 and TRBJ1-3; D is unresolved. V lost 4 bases, J lost 2 bases, and 15 bases lay in between. Per the germline V gene, CDR1 is MDHEN and CDR2 is SYDVKM. This CDR3 comprises 16 residues. The CDR3 loop is CASSSRSLTPGNTIYF. In DNA form, the CDR3 reads TGTGCCAGCAGTTCTAGGTCCCTCACCCCTGGAAACACCATATATTTT. Filled out from reference TRBV28 and TRBJ1-3, the complete variable domain reads DVKVTQSSRYLVKRTGEKVFLECVQDMDHENMFWYRQDPGLGLRLIYFSYDVKMKEKGDIPEGYSVSREKKERFSLILESASTNQTSMYLCASSSRSLTPGNTIYFGEGSWLTVV.

J is TRBJ1-4 and V is TRBV6-5; 10 bases align to TRBD1. The length of the CDR3 is 16 residues. Germline lookup yields CDR1 MNHEY and CDR2 SVGAGI. V trimming: 2 bases; J trimming: 5 bases; junction bases outside the gene matches: 5. DNA for the CDR3: TGTGCCAGCAGTTACGGGGACAGGGGCTTCAATGAAAAACTGTTTTTT. It codes for CASSYGDRGFNEKLFF.

The chain recombines TRBV6-6 with TRBJ1-6; D uncertain. The CDR3 loop spans 14 amino acids. Trimming took 0 bases from V and 8 from J, leaving 8 bases between them. Germline CDR1 MNHNY, CDR2 SVGAGI (reference sequence). As DNA, the CDR3 is TGTGCCAGCAGTTACTCCCTCGGAGATTCACCCCTCCACTTT. It specifies CASSYSLGDSPLHF.

This clone occurred once. The chain combines TRBV5-1 with TRBJ1-6, with D perhaps matching TRBD1 (5 bases). This CDR3 region has 15 residues. V shed 1 base and J shed 6 bases, with 11 bases lying between them. Germline values: CDR1 SGHRS, CDR2 YFSETQ. CDR3 sequence reads: CASSLRDSFNSPLHF. The CDR3 region has the DNA TGCGCCAGCAGCTTGCGAGACAGCTTTAATTCACCCCTCCACTTT.

V is TRBV4-3 and J is TRBJ2-7; a weak D match, TRBD1 (6 bases). Germline CDR1 reads LGHNA; CDR2 reads YSLEER. V lost 4 bases, J lost 5 bases, and 30 bases lay in between. There are 19 residues in the CDR3. For the CDR3, the DNA is TGCGCCAGCAGCCTAAAGATACCGGGACAAAGGGAGAGGCCAGACGAGCAGTACTTC. It specifies CASSLKIPGQRERPDEQYF.

This chain links TRBV3-1 (or the pseudogene TRBV3-2) with TRBJ2-2, with a possible D match to TRBD2 (5 bases). The germline V and J ends were trimmed by 3 bases and 7 bases, with 15 bases remaining between them. Germline CDR1 LGHDT, CDR2 YNNKEL (reference sequence). The CDR3 loop spans 15 amino acids. CDR3 in DNA: TGTGCCAGCAGCCAGAGAGGGCGGCTGAACGGGGAGCTGTTTTTT. This sequence encodes CASSQRGRLNGELFF.

V is TRBV12-5 and J is TRBJ2-2, with 10 positions matching TRBD2. Germline V gene sequence: CDR1 LGHNT, CDR2 FRNRAP. Losses at the gene ends were 3 bases for V and 3 bases for J; bases not matched to a gene: 4. This CDR3 has 16 residues. The CDR3 region has the DNA TGTGCTAGTGGTTTTTTAGCGGGGGGCTACACCGGGGAGCTGTTTTTT. Translation gives CASGFLAGGYTGELFF.

This clone was seen once. V and J are TRBV3-1 (or the pseudogene TRBV3-2) and TRBJ1-4, with D uncertain. Trimming shortened V by 0 bases and J by 0 bases, and 11 bases separated the two germline ends. Germline lookup yields CDR1 LGHDT and CDR2 YNNKEL (reference sequence). The CDR3 has 17 residues. In DNA, the CDR3 is TGTGCCAGCAGCCAAGAGTTCGGCCGATCAACTAATGAAAAACTGTTTTTT. Its protein product is CASSQEFGRSTNEKLFF.

V usage is TRBV9 and J usage is TRBJ1-1; D might be TRBD1 (6 bases). The V gene's germline CDR1 is SGDLS and CDR2 YYNGEE. Trimming stripped 0 bases from V and 7 bases from J, with 13 bases between. This CDR3 is built from 14 residues. The CDR3 coding sequence is TGTGCCAGCAGCGTAGTGGAGGCCAGGGGTGAAGCTTTCTTT. Translating gives CASSVVEARGEAFF.

The genes are TRBV4-3 and TRBJ1-2; D gene unclear. CDR3 length equals 15 residues. Between the trimmed V and J ends, which lost 0 bases and 4 bases, there was a span of 12 bases. Germline CDR1 reads LGHNA; CDR2 reads YSLEER. CDR3 DNA sequence: TGCGCCAGCAGCCAAGAGTTCGGTCCCGGCTATGGCTACACCTTC. This translates into CASSQEFGPGYGYTF.

This chain joins TRBV3-1 (or the pseudogene TRBV3-2) and TRBJ1-2; no clear D. V shed 6 bases and J shed 4 bases, with 18 bases lying between them. Germline loops: CDR1 LGHDT, CDR2 YNNKEL (reference sequence). This CDR3 has 15 amino acids. The CDR3: CASRSEVSPGYGYTF. The CDR3 DNA reads as TGTGCCAGCAGATCCGAGGTCTCCCCGGGCTATGGCTACACCTTC.

V and J are TRBV21-1 and TRBJ1-1. TRBV21-1 is recorded as a pseudogene. This CDR3 comprises 13 residues. CDR3 sequence (DNA): TGTGCCAGCCATCTATATTCAAACGCTGAAGCTTTCTTT. Its translation: CASHLYSNAEAFF.

The rearrangement uses TRBV14 and TRBJ1-6; TRBD1 might be the D (5 bases). The V end was cut by 0 bases, the J end by 9 bases, with 18 bases between. Germline V gene sequence: CDR1 SGHDN, CDR2 FVKESK. The CDR3 covers 17 residues. CDR3 DNA: TGTGCCAGCAGCCAAGATTGGTCGAGAGGGGCTAGTTCACCCCTCCACTTT. As protein: CASSQDWSRGASSPLHF.

The rearrangement joins TRBV28 to TRBJ2-1, with D maybe TRBD2 (7 bases). The CDR3 length is 14 residues. Germline V gives CDR1 MDHEN, CDR2 SYDVKM. V lost 5 bases, J lost 9 bases, and 17 bases lay in between. CDR3 residues: CASSRGGGKAEQFF. DNA of the CDR3: TGTGCCAGCAGTCGTGGGGGGGGCAAGGCTGAGCAGTTCTTC.

This sequence joins TRBV7-3 and TRBJ2-1, with 7 bases matching TRBD1. The ends lost 4 bases at V and 6 bases at J; junction bases unmatched: 3. This CDR3 has 13 amino acids. The germline V gene has CDR1 SGHTA and CDR2 FQGTGA. The CDR3 here is CASSWAGGNEQFF. The CDR3 bases are TGTGCCAGCAGCTGGGCAGGGGGCAATGAGCAGTTCTTC.

This chain uses TRBV20-1 with TRBJ1-2, with unresolved D. In germline, CDR1 is DFQATT, CDR2 SNEGSKA (reference sequence). Between the trimmed V and J ends, which lost 5 bases and 4 bases, there was a span of 8 bases. The CDR3 has 11 residues. As DNA, the CDR3 is TGCAGTGCTCCGGTCCCCTATGGCTACACCTTC. Protein sequence: CSAPVPYGYTF.

The chain links TRBV7-2 to TRBJ2-3; D is unclear. This CDR3 has 13 amino acids. V was cut by 6 bases and J by 1 base, with 8 bases left in between. Germline V gene sequence: CDR1 SGHTA, CDR2 FQGNSA. CDR3 sequence reads: CASSTLGTDTQYF. CDR3 sequence (DNA): TGTGCCAGCAGTACGCTGGGCACAGATACGCAGTATTTT.

The V gene is TRBV14, the J gene TRBJ2-3; 8 nucleotides align to TRBD2. V shed 2 bases and J 0 bases; nucleotides not matched to a gene: 13. Per germline, CDR1 SGHDN and CDR2 FVKESK. The CDR3 runs to 19 residues. The CDR3 is CASSQSYRAGASSTDTQYF. CDR3 in DNA: TGTGCCAGCAGCCAATCGTATCGAGCGGGGGCTTCTAGCACAGATACGCAGTATTTT.

The chain has TRBV30 and TRBJ2-2; no clear D gene. Germline lookup yields CDR1 GTSNPN and CDR2 SVGIG (reference sequence). The CDR3 runs to 14 residues. Deletions cut 2 bases from V and 2 bases from J, with 9 bases between. This chain's CDR3 is CAWSRTHNTGELFF. The DNA for the CDR3 is TGTGCCTGGAGTCGGACCCATAACACCGGGGAGCTGTTTTTT.

The CDR3 nucleotides are TGTGCCAGCAGATCGACAGGGGGGTCTCGGAACACCATATATTTT. Translated: CASRSTGGSRNTIYF. The chain couples TRBV6-5 to TRBJ1-3; 9 positions agree with TRBD1. V gave up 6 bases and J gave up 7 bases; unmatched junction bases: 10. Germline V lookup: CDR1 MNHEY, CDR2 SVGAGI. CDR3 length equals 15 residues.

This clone showed up just once. The chain joins TRBV3-1 (or the pseudogene TRBV3-2) to TRBJ2-1, with D unresolved. Deletions cut 0 bases from V and 8 bases from J, with 11 bases between. Germline assignment: CDR1 LGHDT and CDR2 YNNKEL (reference sequence). This CDR3 is 14 amino acids long. Written as DNA, the CDR3 is TGTGCCAGCAGCCAAGATCGGTCTTATGATGAGCAGTTCTTC. This codes for CASSQDRSYDEQFF.